The following is a T cell receptor beta chain sequence with its context. The antigen is unknown. V lost 4 bases and J lost 11; bases outside the gene matches: 7. The CDR3 contains 13 residues. Germline CDR1 reads LNHDA; CDR2 reads SQIVND (reference sequence). These data belong to a study of cytomegalovirus exposure and HLA in healthy donors. Findings of the study overall: Certain indistinguishable V segments, among them TRBV6-2 and TRBV6-3, were excluded.

Primers: 60 Vbeta forward and 13 Jbeta reverse. Some clones are missing from TCRdb's copy, which holds only in-frame ones; the method was immunoSEQ multiplex PCR. Here the sample spans approximately 190,000 clones, 81% being singletons. The chain links TRBV19 to TRBJ1-3, with 8 nucleotides matching TRBD1. This TCR was sampled from a man aged 50-59 years in good health and CMV-seronegative. The sample comprised PBMCs. CDR3 protein: CASSKTGQGAIYF. CDR3 nucleotides: TGTGCCAGTAGTAAAACCGGACAGGGCGCCATATATTTT. Full variable domain (remainder filled in from reference TRBV19 and TRBJ1-3): DGGITQSPKYLFRKEGQNVTLSCEQNLNHDAMYWYRQDPGQGLRLIYYSQIVNDFQKGDIAEGYSVSREKKESFPLTVTSAQKNPTAFYLCASSKTGQGAIYFGEGSWLTVV.